The rows below give T cell receptor beta chains drawn from one sample of a study of shared clonotypes between healthy human individuals. Clones were read by immunoSEQ multiplex PCR, and TCRdb kept only the in-frame ones, dropping some. The sample records 2,500,000 or so clones, about nine tenths being singletons. Sequenced material: naive CD4+ T cells from PBMCs. These receptors came from a man younger than 30 in good health. Some clones in this sample may be carry-over from other donors' samples. Each CDR3 is given with its conserved first and last residue. The order of the fields is clone size, J gene, V gene, D gene, CDR3 DNA, CDR3 protein. A D gene is named only where the DNA matches it firmly. Size is omitted from some rows. Given values are once, few, many or a class for expanded clones.

abundance: NA
j_gene: TRBJ2-5
v_gene: TRBV28
d_gene: TRBD1
CDR3nt: TGTGCCAGCAGCTGGTACCGGGACAGGGAAGAGACCCAGTACTTC
CDR3aa: CASSWYRDREETQYF

abundance: NA
j_gene: TRBJ2-1
v_gene: TRBV4-2
d_gene: TRBD2
CDR3nt: TGTGCCAGCAGCCAAATGGGGGGGAACGTGGCTCATGAGCAGTTCTTC
CDR3aa: CASSQMGGNVAHEQFF

abundance: NA
j_gene: TRBJ2-7
v_gene: TRBV18
d_gene: NA
CDR3nt: TGTGCCAGCTCACTTCCGGGACAACACGAGCAGTACTTC
CDR3aa: CASSLPGQHEQYF

abundance: NA
j_gene: TRBJ2-1
v_gene: TRBV5-1
d_gene: TRBD2
CDR3nt: TGCGCCAGCAGCCCCTCGGGACTAGCGGGATACAATGAGCAGTTCTTC
CDR3aa: CASSPSGLAGYNEQFF

abundance: NA
j_gene: TRBJ1-3
v_gene: TRBV7-2
d_gene: TRBD1
CDR3nt: TGTGCCAGCAGCACCGACAGGGGCGGAAACACCATATATTTT
CDR3aa: CASSTDRGGNTIYF

abundance: NA
j_gene: TRBJ1-1
v_gene: TRBV28
d_gene: NA
CDR3nt: TGTGCCAGCAGTTTACCTACACTCAAAAACACTGAAGCTTTCTTT
CDR3aa: CASSLPTLKNTEAFF

abundance: NA
j_gene: TRBJ2-2
v_gene: TRBV30
d_gene: NA
CDR3nt: TGTGCCTGGAGTTTTTCTTACACCGGGGAGCTGTTTTTT
CDR3aa: CAWSFSYTGELFF

abundance: NA
j_gene: TRBJ2-7
v_gene: TRBV7-9
d_gene: NA
CDR3nt: TGTGCCAGCAGACCCGGCCAGTCCTACGAGCAGTACTTC
CDR3aa: CASRPGQSYEQYF

abundance: NA
j_gene: TRBJ1-1
v_gene: TRBV7-2
d_gene: NA
CDR3nt: TGTGCCAGCAGCGAGGGCAGAATGAACACTGAAGCTTTCTTT
CDR3aa: CASSEGRMNTEAFF

abundance: NA
j_gene: TRBJ1-2
v_gene: TRBV28
d_gene: TRBD1
CDR3nt: TGTGCCAGCAGCCTGACAGGGATCTATGGCTACACCTTC
CDR3aa: CASSLTGIYGYTF

abundance: NA
j_gene: TRBJ2-1
v_gene: TRBV25-1
d_gene: TRBD2
CDR3nt: TGTGCCAGCAGTGATCAAGATAAGCTTAAACCCGGGACTAAGCAGTTCTTC
CDR3aa: CASSDQDKLKPGTKQFF

abundance: once
j_gene: TRBJ2-1
v_gene: TRBV6-1
d_gene: NA
CDR3nt: TGTGCCAGCAGTGAATGGACAGCTTCCCTAGCGAACAATGAGCAGTTCTTC
CDR3aa: CASSEWTASLANNEQFF

abundance: NA
j_gene: TRBJ1-5
v_gene: TRBV28
d_gene: NA
CDR3nt: TGTGCCAGCAGTTTACAGGCCCCCGCGGGTCAGCCCCAGCATTTT
CDR3aa: CASSLQAPAGQPQHF

abundance: few
j_gene: TRBJ1-1
v_gene: TRBV5-1
d_gene: TRBD1
CDR3nt: TGCGCCAGCGGGGGACAGGTTGGGTCTGAAGCTTTCTTT
CDR3aa: CASGGQVGSEAFF

abundance: NA
j_gene: TRBJ2-1
v_gene: TRBV7-8
d_gene: NA
CDR3nt: TGTGCCAGCAGCTCTGACCGATCCTACAATGAGCAGTTCTTC
CDR3aa: CASSSDRSYNEQFF

abundance: NA
j_gene: TRBJ2-1
v_gene: TRBV15
d_gene: NA
CDR3nt: TGTGCCACCCGCGGGTGGAGGGGGCACAATGAGCAGTTCTTC
CDR3aa: CATRGWRGHNEQFF

abundance: once
j_gene: TRBJ2-3
v_gene: TRBV16
d_gene: NA
CDR3nt: TGTGCCAGCAGCCAGGGCAGGGAGGCAGATACGCAGTATTTT
CDR3aa: CASSQGREADTQYF

abundance: NA
j_gene: TRBJ2-7
v_gene: TRBV16
d_gene: NA
CDR3nt: TGTGCCAGCAGCCCCGTATCCCCACGGGGAGAGCAGTACTTC
CDR3aa: CASSPVSPRGEQYF

abundance: once
j_gene: TRBJ1-1
v_gene: TRBV19
d_gene: NA
CDR3nt: TGTGCCAGTAGGAGTGTGTTGGGCACTGAAGCTTTCTTT
CDR3aa: CASRSVLGTEAFF

abundance: NA
j_gene: TRBJ1-2
v_gene: TRBV5-4
d_gene: NA
CDR3nt: TGTGCCAGCAGCTTGTCAGGAGCCGGGGGCTACACCTTC
CDR3aa: CASSLSGAGGYTF

abundance: NA
j_gene: TRBJ2-2
v_gene: TRBV2
d_gene: NA
CDR3nt: TGTGCCAGCAACAACTATTGGACCGGGGAGCTGTTTTTT
CDR3aa: CASNNYWTGELFF

abundance: NA
j_gene: TRBJ2-2
v_gene: TRBV7-2
d_gene: TRBD2
CDR3nt: TGTGCCAGCAGCCCCCGGACTAGGGCGAACACCGGGGAGCTGTTTTTT
CDR3aa: CASSPRTRANTGELFF

abundance: NA
j_gene: TRBJ2-2
v_gene: TRBV28
d_gene: TRBD1
CDR3nt: TGTGCCAGCAGTGGGGGCAGGGGGCTATCCGGGGAGCTGTTTTTT
CDR3aa: CASSGGRGLSGELFF

abundance: NA
j_gene: TRBJ1-3
v_gene: TRBV10-2
d_gene: NA
CDR3nt: TGCGCCAGCAGTGAGTCGGGCGACTCTGGAAACACCATATATTTT
CDR3aa: CASSESGDSGNTIYF

abundance: NA
j_gene: TRBJ2-1
v_gene: TRBV5-4
d_gene: NA
CDR3nt: TGTGCCAGCAGCACCGAACCTTCGGCTGAGCAGTTCTTC
CDR3aa: CASSTEPSAEQFF

abundance: NA
j_gene: TRBJ2-5
v_gene: TRBV28
d_gene: NA
CDR3nt: TGTGCCAGCAGTTTATTCCCGGGACCCGGGGAGACCCAGTACTTC
CDR3aa: CASSLFPGPGETQYF

abundance: NA
j_gene: TRBJ2-7
v_gene: TRBV5-1
d_gene: TRBD2
CDR3nt: TGCGCCAGCAGCCTCCTTGGGAGGGGCCGAGAGCAGTACTTC
CDR3aa: CASSLLGRGREQYF

abundance: NA
j_gene: TRBJ2-1
v_gene: TRBV4-1
d_gene: NA
CDR3nt: TGCGCCAGCAGCCAAGTCATCGTACAGGTACCGTACAATGAGCAGTTCTTC
CDR3aa: CASSQVIVQVPYNEQFF

abundance: NA
j_gene: TRBJ2-5
v_gene: TRBV2
d_gene: NA
CDR3nt: TGTGCCAGCAGTGACTCGGCAGGGAAAGAGACCCAGTACTTC
CDR3aa: CASSDSAGKETQYF

abundance: NA
j_gene: TRBJ1-2
v_gene: TRBV5-6
d_gene: NA
CDR3nt: TGTGCCAGCAGCCCCGGACAGAATAACTATGGCTACACCTTC
CDR3aa: CASSPGQNNYGYTF

abundance: NA
j_gene: TRBJ2-7
v_gene: TRBV9
d_gene: TRBD2
CDR3nt: TGTGCCAGCAGCGTAGACCCTAGCGGGAGAAATGAGCAGTACTTC
CDR3aa: CASSVDPSGRNEQYF

abundance: NA
j_gene: TRBJ1-1
v_gene: TRBV9
d_gene: TRBD1
CDR3nt: TGTGCCAGCAGTGAGATCAGGGGGCGGGACACTGAAGCTTTCTTT
CDR3aa: CASSEIRGRDTEAFF

abundance: NA
j_gene: TRBJ2-1
v_gene: TRBV28
d_gene: NA
CDR3nt: TGTGCCAGCAGGCGGACAGGGAGGGATGAGCAGTTCTTC
CDR3aa: CASRRTGRDEQFF

abundance: NA
j_gene: TRBJ1-2
v_gene: TRBV6-1
d_gene: NA
CDR3nt: TGTGCCAGCAGTCTCGGGGGGGGCTATGGCTACACCTTC
CDR3aa: CASSLGGGYGYTF

abundance: NA
j_gene: TRBJ2-3
v_gene: TRBV6-1
d_gene: TRBD2
CDR3nt: TGTGCCAGCAGGGCTAGCGGGCAGGCGCAGTATTTT
CDR3aa: CASRASGQAQYF

abundance: NA
j_gene: TRBJ2-7
v_gene: TRBV28
d_gene: TRBD1
CDR3nt: TGTGCCAGCAGTCAGGCGAATATGGGGGACAGGGAGGAGCAGTACTTC
CDR3aa: CASSQANMGDREEQYF

abundance: NA
j_gene: TRBJ1-1
v_gene: TRBV7-9
d_gene: NA
CDR3nt: TGTGCCAGCAGCTCCAGCGGCCGAGATGAAGCTTTCTTT
CDR3aa: CASSSSGRDEAFF

abundance: NA
j_gene: TRBJ2-1
v_gene: TRBV7-3
d_gene: TRBD2
CDR3nt: TGTGCCAGCAGCTCTAGCGGCTCCTACAATGAGCAGTTCTTC
CDR3aa: CASSSSGSYNEQFF

abundance: NA
j_gene: TRBJ2-1
v_gene: TRBV6-1
d_gene: TRBD2
CDR3nt: TGTGCCACCTTTAGCGGGAGGTTTATGAATGAGCAGTTCTTC
CDR3aa: CATFSGRFMNEQFF

abundance: NA
j_gene: TRBJ2-6
v_gene: TRBV7-3
d_gene: NA
CDR3nt: TGTGCCAGCAGCTTAGCCGGGGCTGGGGCCAACGTCCTGACTTTC
CDR3aa: CASSLAGAGANVLTF

abundance: few
j_gene: TRBJ1-5
v_gene: TRBV28
d_gene: NA
CDR3nt: TGTGCCACTACCTATCGCACAGTTCAGCCCCAGCATTTT
CDR3aa: CATTYRTVQPQHF